The 14 T cell receptor beta chains given below trace back to one sample, sequenced in a study of T-cell memory formation after mild COVID-19. One entry per CDR3 protein, called by TCRdb with MiXCR from the 5' RACE reads. Here the sample spans hundreds of thousands of distinct CDR3 sequences, more than 15% being singletons. The sample consisted of PBMCs or a T cell subset sorted from them (not recorded which). The receptors here all came from an adult woman who had mild COVID-19 (a few samples of this study predate the infection). Cell type and time point are not known.

The chain combines TRBV7-6 with TRBJ1-6; D not resolved. V dropped 2 bases and J dropped 7 bases, with 18 bases sitting between them. CDR3 size: 17 residues. CDR1 and CDR2 (germline): SGHVS, FNYEAQ. The CDR3 region has the DNA TGTGCCAGCAGCTTAAGTGGGCGTGGACGGATGAATTCACCCCTCCACTTT. It yields the protein CASSLSGRGRMNSPLHF. Full variable domain (outside the CDR3, taken from reference TRBV7-6 and TRBJ1-6): GAGVSQSPRYKVTKRGQDVALRCDPISGHVSLYWYRQALGQGPEFLTYFNYEAQQDKSGLPNDRFSAERPEGSISTLTIQRTEQRDSAMYRCASSLSGRGRMNSPLHFGNGTRLTVT.

This clonotype was seen a handful of times. The chain links TRBV7-3 to TRBJ2-3; no definite D call. This CDR3 has 15 residues. Germline values: CDR1 SGHTA, CDR2 FQGTGA. The germline V and J ends were trimmed by 1 base and 2 bases, with 10 bases remaining between them. Here the CDR3 DNA reads TGTGCCAGCAGCTTAAGGGGTACCATCACAGATACGCAGTATTTT. The encoded protein is CASSLRGTITDTQYF.

The chain joins TRBV4-1 to TRBJ2-3; TRBD1 agrees at 8 bases. The CDR3 loop spans 13 amino acids. After removal of 4 bases from V and 4 bases from J, the junction contained 1 base not matched to a gene. Germline-derived CDR1 and CDR2 are MGHRA and YSYEKL. The CDR3: CASSRTGSDTQYF. The CDR3 DNA reads TGCGCCAGCAGCCGGACAGGGTCAGATACGCAGTATTTT.

The chain is built from TRBV29-1 and TRBJ2-7; TRBD2 agrees at 10 bases. Per germline, CDR1 SQVTM and CDR2 ANQGSEA. Unmatched junction bases numbered 7, after V lost 7 bases and J lost 4 bases. The CDR3 is made up of 13 amino acids. The CDR3 coding sequence is TGCAGCGGGACTAGCGGTCAGAGGTACGAGCAGTACTTC. It codes for CSGTSGQRYEQYF.

In this sample, this clonotype turned up once. Relative to the germline gene, one junction end is altered; a read error may explain this. This chain joins TRBV7-2 and TRBJ1-2; D possibly corresponds to TRBD1 (5 bases). There are 14 residues in the CDR3. Germline CDR1 reads SGHTA; CDR2 reads FQGNSA. The CDR3 spells CSSTPNGGDYGYTF. DNA for the CDR3: TGTTCCAGCACCCCCAACGGAGGGGACTATGGCTACACCTTC.

The genes are TRBV12-3 or TRBV12-4 and TRBJ1-2; 7 bases map to TRBD1. The CDR3 extends over 13 amino acids. CDR3 coding DNA: TGTGCAATCCGGATCCAGGGGGACTATGGCTACACCTTC. Residues: CAIRIQGDYGYTF.

There are a few counts of this clonotype. The CDR3 spells CASSQHSLGTVTYEQYF. In DNA form, the CDR3 reads TGCGCCAGCAGCCAACACAGCCTCGGGACAGTGACCTACGAGCAGTACTTC. This chain connects TRBV4-1 to TRBJ2-7, with 7 positions matching TRBD1. V was clipped by 2 bases and J by 2 bases; unmatched bases: 12. CDR3 size: 17 residues. Germline CDR1 MGHRA, CDR2 YSYEKL.

The chain has TRBV24-1 and TRBJ1-1; no clear D. The CDR3 extends over 13 amino acids. CDR1 is KGHDR, CDR2 SFDVKD, per germline. Trimming cost V 3 bases and J 3 bases, with 7 bases left between them. The CDR3 region has the DNA TGTGCCACCAGTGATCCCACCGACACTGAAGCTTTCTTT. Translation: CATSDPTDTEAFF.

This clonotype showed up just a few times. CDR3 coding DNA: TGTGCCACCAGTGTGACAGGGGAAGGCAATCAGCCCCAGCATTTT. It specifies CATSVTGEGNQPQHF. The chain carries TRBV24-1 and TRBJ1-5, with 8 bases lining up with TRBD1. The CDR3 length is 15 residues. V lost 5 bases and J lost 2; bases outside the gene matches: 4. Germline values: CDR1 KGHDR, CDR2 SFDVKD.

This clonotype was seen more than once but under ten times. This rearrangement joins TRBV15 to TRBJ2-7, with D perhaps TRBD1 (6 bases). CDR3 length equals 14 residues. Germline lookup yields CDR1 LNHNV and CDR2 YYDKDF (reference sequence). V was shortened by 8 bases and J by 4 bases, with 18 bases between the two germline ends. CDR3 residues: CATAAPGQKYEQYF. Written as DNA, the CDR3 is TGTGCCACCGCAGCTCCAGGACAGAAATACGAGCAGTACTTC.

Only a few counts were recorded for this clonotype. This chain links TRBV20-1 with TRBJ1-2; 8 bases match TRBD1. CDR1 is DFQATT and CDR2 is SNEGSKA in the germline V gene (reference sequence). J was trimmed by 5 bases and V by 6 bases; bases with no gene match: 5. The CDR3 has 12 amino acids. The CDR3 coding sequence is TGCAGTGCGGCACAGGGGGAATATGGCTACACCTTC. Its protein is CSAAQGEYGYTF.

This clonotype has a handful of counts. The J gene is TRBJ2-4, the V gene TRBV7-2; D gene ambiguous. The CDR3 is 16 amino acids. Germline V gene sequence: CDR1 SGHTA, CDR2 FQGNSA. The V gene lost 5 bases and the J gene lost 2 bases, with 16 bases spanning the gap. The CDR3: CASSNPVTTTKNIQYF. The CDR3 nucleotides read TGTGCCAGCAGCAACCCGGTGACAACCACCAAAAACATTCAGTACTTC.

This clonotype has just a few counts. The rearrangement joins TRBV18 to TRBJ1-4, with D hard to call. CDR1 and CDR2 from the germline V gene are KGHSH and LQKENI. This CDR3 region has 13 residues. V lost 2 bases and J lost 6, with 7 bases in between. The CDR3 nucleotides are TGTGCCAGCTCACCAAGGTTGTATGAAAAACTGTTTTTT. Translation gives CASSPRLYEKLFF.

The chain recombines TRBV6-5 with TRBJ2-1; TRBD2 matches 14 bases. Looked up from germline, CDR1 is MNHEY and CDR2 is SVGAGI. Trimming removed 6 bases from V and 8 bases from J; junction bases left unmatched: 6. This CDR3 has 15 amino acids. The DNA for the CDR3 is TGTGCCAGCAGGGCCGGGACTAGCGGGAGTTATGAGCAGTTCTTC. Translation gives CASRAGTSGSYEQFF.